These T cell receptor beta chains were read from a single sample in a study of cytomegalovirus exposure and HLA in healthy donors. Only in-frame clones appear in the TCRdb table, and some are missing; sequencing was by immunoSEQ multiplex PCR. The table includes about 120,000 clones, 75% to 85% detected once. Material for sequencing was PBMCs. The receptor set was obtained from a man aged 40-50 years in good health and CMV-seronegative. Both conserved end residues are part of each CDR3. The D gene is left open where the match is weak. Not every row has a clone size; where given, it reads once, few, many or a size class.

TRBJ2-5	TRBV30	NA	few	CAWSVRGRRGTQYF	TGTGCCTGGAGTGTTCGGGGGAGGAGGGGGACCCAGTACTTC
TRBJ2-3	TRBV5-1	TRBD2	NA	CASSLTSGASTDTQYF	TGCGCCAGCAGTCTCACTAGCGGAGCTAGCACAGATACGCAGTATTTT
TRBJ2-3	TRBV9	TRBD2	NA	CASSPRLAGGGASPDTQYF	TGTGCCAGCAGCCCCCGACTAGCGGGAGGTGGGGCCAGCCCAGATACGCAGTATTTT
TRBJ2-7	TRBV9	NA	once	CASSVLGREEGEQYF	TGTGCCAGCAGCGTACTGGGAAGGGAGGAAGGCGAGCAGTACTTC
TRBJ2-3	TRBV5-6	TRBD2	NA	CASSVAWLAGGLGADTQYF	TGTGCCAGCAGCGTAGCGTGGCTAGCGGGAGGTTTGGGAGCAGATACGCAGTATTTT
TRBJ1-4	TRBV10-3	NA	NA	CAISATATNEKLFF	TGTGCCATCAGTGCTACGGCAACTAATGAAAAACTGTTTTTT
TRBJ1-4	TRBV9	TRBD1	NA	CASSVQGAPNEKLFF	TGTGCCAGCAGCGTTCAGGGGGCTCCTAATGAAAAACTGTTTTTT
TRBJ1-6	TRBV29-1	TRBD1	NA	CSVWTGGNSPLHF	TGCAGCGTATGGACAGGGGGTAATTCACCCCTCCACTTT
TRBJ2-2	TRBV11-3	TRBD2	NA	CASSFRLAGEAGELFF	TGTGCCAGCAGCTTCCGACTAGCGGGAGAGGCCGGGGAGCTGTTTTTT
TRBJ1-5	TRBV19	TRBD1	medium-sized	CATTRQGYSNQPQHF	TGTGCCACAACCAGACAGGGCTATAGCAATCAGCCCCAGCATTTT
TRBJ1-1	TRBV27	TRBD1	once	CASSLIGGRTEAFF	TGTGCCAGCAGTTTGATAGGGGGCCGGACTGAAGCTTTCTTT
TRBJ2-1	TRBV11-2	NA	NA	CASSLEWHEQFF	TGTGCCAGCAGCTTAGAATGGCATGAGCAGTTCTTC
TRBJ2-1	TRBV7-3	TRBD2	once	CASSPPGLAYNEQFF	TGTGCCAGCAGCCCTCCGGGACTAGCTTACAATGAGCAGTTCTTC
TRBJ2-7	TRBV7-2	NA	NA	CASSFGNSGAEQYF	TGTGCCAGCAGCTTTGGGAATAGCGGAGCCGAGCAGTACTTC
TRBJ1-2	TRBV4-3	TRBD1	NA	CASSRGQNYGYTF	TGCGCCAGCAGCCGGGGACAGAACTATGGCTACACCTTC
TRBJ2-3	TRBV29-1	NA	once	CSVVWVASDTQYF	TGCAGCGTTGTTTGGGTAGCTTCTGATACGCAGTATTTT
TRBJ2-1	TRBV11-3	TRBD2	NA	CASSLERGLAGGNEQFF	TGTGCCAGCAGCTTAGAGAGAGGACTAGCGGGAGGAAATGAGCAGTTCTTC
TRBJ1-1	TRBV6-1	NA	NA	CASKKLGGEDTEAFF	TGTGCCAGCAAGAAATTGGGGGGAGAGGACACTGAAGCTTTCTTT
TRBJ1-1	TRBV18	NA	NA	CASSPGLGTASTEAFF	TGTGCCAGCTCACCAGGCCTCGGAACAGCCTCCACTGAAGCTTTCTTT
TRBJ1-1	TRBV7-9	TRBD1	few	CASSIGQGYTEAFF	TGTGCCAGCAGCATCGGACAGGGGTACACTGAAGCTTTCTTT
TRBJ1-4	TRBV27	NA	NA	CASSGTVWGEKLFF	TGTGCCAGCAGCGGTACAGTGTGGGGCGAAAAACTGTTTTTT
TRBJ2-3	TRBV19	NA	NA	CASSFQTGSTDTQYF	TGTGCCAGTAGTTTCCAAACAGGGAGCACAGATACGCAGTATTTT
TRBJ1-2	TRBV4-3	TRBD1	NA	CASSQVTTNRGGYTF	TGCGCCAGCAGCCAAGTCACGACAAACAGGGGGGGCTACACCTTC